This T cell receptor (beta chain) was profiled in a study of T cell responses to AZD1222 COVID-19 vaccine. Findings and caveats of the study: Without day 14 samples, only post-peak T cell repertoires were studied. Clonal diversity was possibly underestimated, and the donors were mostly white British, with more females. Across spike, vaccine-associated CD4 TCRs were found, dominant at 160-218 and 743-854. Recipients of AZD1222 seropositive at baseline numbered only 5 or 6.

Clones were sequenced by immunoSEQ multiplex PCR, and TCRdb holds only the in-frame ones, with some missing. The sample has approximately 92,000 clones, around 93% seen once. Points on this clone: Its antigen is currently unknown.

Germline V CDR1 and CDR2: SGHTA, FQGNSA. The CDR3 has 19 residues. Trimming pared 0 bases from V and 1 base from J, leaving 16 bases between. This specimen was peripheral blood, taken on day 0 of AZD1222 vaccination. The clonotype originates from an adult in good health. This chain connects TRBV7-2 to TRBJ2-6; D remains unclear. In DNA, the CDR3 is TGTGCCAGCAGCTTAGCGACGGGTCTCGGGTCTTCTGGGGCCAACGTCCTGACTTTC. As protein: CASSLATGLGSSGANVLTF.